A selection of T cell receptor beta chains follows, all from one sample in a study of shared clonotypes between healthy human individuals. The data were produced by immunoSEQ multiplex PCR, yet TCRdb's version contains in-frame clones alone and is incomplete. The sample lists over 850,000 clones; about 80% were seen once. The sample consisted of memory CD4+ T cells from PBMCs. The receptor set was obtained from a man aged 18 to 29 in good health. Some clones in this sample may be carry-over from other donors' samples. The CDR3 runs from the conserved cysteine through the conserved F or W. D genes are given only for firm matches. Clone size is given for some rows only: seen once, a few or many times, or a class if the clone is expanded.

TRBJ2-7 | TRBD2 | TRBV5-1 | . | TGCGCCAGCGGCCCAGCTAGCGGGAGTTTGAAGCAGTACTTC | CASGPASGSLKQYF
TRBJ2-3 | TRBD1 | TRBV5-1 | . | TGCGCCAGCAGCTGGGGGACAGGGTTTAGCACAGATACGCAGTATTTT | CASSWGTGFSTDTQYF
TRBJ2-3 | TRBD2 | TRBV18 | . | TGTGCCAGCTCACCACCGCCGGCTAGCGGACCCCGGTTGACGCAGTATTTT | CASSPPPASGPRLTQYF
TRBJ1-4 | . | TRBV14 | . | TGTGCCAGCAGCCAAGACGCTCCTCCGGGGTTCAAAAGAGTGCGGGAAAAACTGTTTTTT | CASSQDAPPGFKRVREKLFF
TRBJ2-1 | TRBD2 | TRBV11-3 | . | TGTGCCAGCAGCTTCAGGGAGGGCCCCTACAATGAGCAGTTCTTC | CASSFREGPYNEQFF
TRBJ2-1 | . | TRBV5-6 | few | TGTGCCAGCAGCGAGCCGGGAGTCTGGAATGAGCAGTTCTTC | CASSEPGVWNEQFF
TRBJ1-2 | . | TRBV2 | . | TGTGCCACCCTAAGTCCCACCAAGACCTATGGCTACACCTTC | CATLSPTKTYGYTF
TRBJ1-5 | . | TRBV7-2 | few | TGTGCCAGCAGCTTCGACAGAGATCAGCCCCAGCATTTT | CASSFDRDQPQHF
TRBJ1-1 | . | TRBV19 | . | TGTGCCAGTAGCATGAAGAGACCGGGGGGGAACACTGAAGCTTTCTTT | CASSMKRPGGNTEAFF
TRBJ1-2 | . | TRBV10-3 | . | TGTGCCATCAGTGGGGAGAGGAGTGGCTACACCTTC | CAISGERSGYTF
TRBJ2-1 | TRBD2 | TRBV5-1 | . | TGCGCCAGCGCGAAGACTAGCGGGAGGGCCCGAAATGAGCAGTTCTTC | CASAKTSGRARNEQFF
TRBJ2-2 | TRBD2 | TRBV10-1 | . | TGCGCCAGCACGGGAGGCCTCACCGGGGAGCTGTTTTTT | CASTGGLTGELFF
TRBJ2-1 | . | TRBV5-1 | . | TGCGCCAGCAGCTCCCTGGGCGGAAATGAGCAGTTCTTC | CASSSLGGNEQFF
TRBJ1-6 | . | TRBV27 | . | TGTGCCAGCACCCTTTATAATTCACCCCTCCACTTT | CASTLYNSPLHF
TRBJ2-7 | TRBD2 | TRBV14 | . | TGTGCCAGCAGCCGCCTGACTAGCGGGAATCTCGAGCAGTACTTC | CASSRLTSGNLEQYF
TRBJ2-3 | . | TRBV7-9 | . | TGTGCCAGCAGCCCTGACAGGCTCCCAGATACGCAGTATTTT | CASSPDRLPDTQYF
TRBJ2-2 | . | TRBV28 | . | TGTGCCAGCAGGAAGCTGAACACCGGGGAGCTGTTTTTT | CASRKLNTGELFF
TRBJ2-1 | . | TRBV2 | few | TGTGCCAGCAGTTTTATTGAGGCAGTTGAGCAGTTCTTC | CASSFIEAVEQFF
TRBJ1-4 | TRBD1 | TRBV5-1 | . | TGCGCCAGCAGCTTGGAGGGGGCGTATAATGAAAAACTGTTTTTT | CASSLEGAYNEKLFF
TRBJ2-7 | TRBD2 | TRBV6-6 | . | TGTGCCAGCAGTCCGGCGGGAGGGAGCTACGAGCAGTACTTC | CASSPAGGSYEQYF
TRBJ2-7 | TRBD1 | TRBV7-9 | . | TGTGCCAGCAGCTTAGCGGGCAGGGGGAACGAGCAGTACTTC | CASSLAGRGNEQYF
TRBJ2-7 | . | TRBV25-1 | . | TGTGCCAGCAGTGATTTGGAGAAGGGGGATCAGCAGCAGTACTTC | CASSDLEKGDQQQYF
TRBJ2-7 | TRBD2 | TRBV12-5 | . | TGTGCTAGTGGAAAAAGCGGGAGTGGGGAGCAGTACTTC | CASGKSGSGEQYF
TRBJ2-7 | . | TRBV7-2 | . | TGTGCCAGCAGCTTACTGGGCAGGCTTCGCGAGCAGTACTTC | CASSLLGRLREQYF
TRBJ1-1 | . | TRBV7-9 | once | TGTGCCAGCAGCCCGGGACCTAGGAACACTGAAGCTTTCTTT | CASSPGPRNTEAFF
TRBJ2-1 | . | TRBV4-3 | . | TGCGCCAGCAGCCAAGACGCGGAGGGCTACAATGAGCAGTTCTTC | CASSQDAEGYNEQFF
TRBJ2-7 | TRBD2 | TRBV5-1 | . | TGCGCCAGCAGCCCAACTGGGACTAGCGGGTCCTTTTTTTCCTACGAGCAGTACTTC | CASSPTGTSGSFFSYEQYF
TRBJ2-1 | TRBD2 | TRBV5-1 | . | TGCGCCAGCAGCTTGAGTCCCCTAGCGGGAGTCAATGAGCAGTTCTTC | CASSLSPLAGVNEQFF
TRBJ2-5 | TRBD2 | TRBV7-2 | . | TGTGCCAGCAGCTTAGTCGGGGGGCAAGAGACCCAGTACTTC | CASSLVGGQETQYF
TRBJ2-3 | TRBD2 | TRBV28 | . | TGTGCCAGCAGCCCAGGGGAAGGGGCTAGCGGGAAGTTCGATACGCAGTATTTT | CASSPGEGASGKFDTQYF
TRBJ2-2 | TRBD2 | TRBV30 | few | TGTGCCTCGAACCAAGCGGGAGGTTCCTCCAGGGAGCTGTTTTTT | CASNQAGGSSRELFF
TRBJ1-5 | TRBD1 | TRBV5-1 | . | TGCGCCAGCAGCCCAGGACAGGGTGATCAGCCCCAGCATTTT | CASSPGQGDQPQHF
TRBJ1-1 | . | TRBV6-6 | once | TGTGCCAGCAGTCTGAACAGTGAAGCTTTCTTT | CASSLNSEAFF
TRBJ1-2 | . | TRBV28 | few | TGTGCCAGCAGTCGGAGCTATGGCTACACCTTC | CASSRSYGYTF
TRBJ2-1 | TRBD2 | TRBV4-2 | . | TGTGCCAGCAGCCAAGTCGAAGCGGGGGGGGACAATGAGCAGTTCTTC | CASSQVEAGGDNEQFF
TRBJ2-7 | . | TRBV18 | . | TGTGCCAGCTCAGCGGGACAAGGCTACGAGCAGTACTTC | CASSAGQGYEQYF
TRBJ2-1 | TRBD2 | TRBV14 | . | TGTGCCAGCAGCCAAGTATACGGGAGGGAGTTCTTC | CASSQVYGREFF
TRBJ1-4 | . | TRBV4-1 | . | TGCGCCAGCAGCCCCCGGACGGCAGGGGATGAAAAACTGTTTTTT | CASSPRTAGDEKLFF
TRBJ1-2 | TRBD1 | TRBV14 | . | TGTGCCAGCAGCCTCAGGGGGACCTATGGCTACACCTTC | CASSLRGTYGYTF
TRBJ1-5 | TRBD1 | TRBV19 | . | TGTGCCAGTAGTGCTGGGGCCGGGACAGGGGGACCTTTAAATCAGCCCCAGCATTTT | CASSAGAGTGGPLNQPQHF
TRBJ1-2 | . | TRBV6-5 | once | TGTGCCAGCAGTTACGGCGGAGGTTATGGCTACACCTTC | CASSYGGGYGYTF
TRBJ1-4 | TRBD1 | TRBV4-3 | . | TGCGCCAGCAGCACCCAGACAGGGAGTTACGAAAAACTGTTTTTT | CASSTQTGSYEKLFF
TRBJ1-3 | TRBD1 | TRBV5-6 | . | TGTGCCAGCAGCTTGGGTCCTACAGGGGCGGGAAACACCATATATTTT | CASSLGPTGAGNTIYF
TRBJ2-7 | TRBD1 | TRBV30 | . | TGTGCCTGGAGTGGTGCACAGGTAGAGACAGGGGGGGAAACTTTGTGGGCGTACGAGCAGTACTTC | CAWSGAQVETGGETLWAYEQYF
TRBJ2-7 | TRBD1 | TRBV14 | . | TGTGCCAGCAGTCTGCTCCCTGGGACAGGGATCGGCGAGCAGTACTTC | CASSLLPGTGIGEQYF